The T cell receptor beta chain under discussion was sequenced for a study of early T cells in non-severe SARS-CoV-2 infection. V was pared by 3 bases and J by 8 bases, with 23 bases between. The CDR3 is made up of 16 amino acids. Germline V gene data show CDR1 as DFQATT and CDR2 as SNEGSKA (reference sequence). TCRdb re-derived calls from the 5' RACE reads in MiXCR, one entry per CDR3 protein. The sample has about 68,000 distinct CDR3 sequences, about 11% seen once. The sequence was obtained from an adult who was a healthcare worker with PCR-confirmed SARS-CoV-2 infection or an uninfected control (not recorded which). The chain is built from TRBV20-1 and TRBJ1-3; TRBD1 is a possible D gene (5 bases). The sequenced material came from whole blood. The CDR3 reads CSASDISRGSSDTIYF. The CDR3 DNA sequence: TGCAGTGCTAGTGATATATCTAGGGGCAGTTCCGACACCATATATTTT.